There are many counts of the clone carrying this TCR beta chain. These data come from a study of neurological immune-mediated disorders. From the 5' RACE reads, TCRdb called clonotypes with MiXCR, one entry per CDR3 protein. Among about 50,000 distinct CDR3 sequences listed, around a sixth were seen once. This sequence was found in a man aged 55-75 years in good health. Sequencing used PBMCs.

In nucleotides, the CDR3 is TGTGCCAGCAGGGGGAATACCTACGAGCAGTACTTC. Encoded protein: CASRGNTYEQYF. The rearrangement uses TRBV5-6 and TRBJ2-7; no definite D call. The CDR3 spans 12 residues. Between the trimmed V and J ends, which lost 5 bases and 2 bases, there was a span of 8 bases. Looked up from germline, CDR1 is SGHDT and CDR2 is YYEEEE.